This entry features one TCR beta chain sequence. These data are taken from a study of glioma-infiltrating T cells after dendritic cell vaccination. Clones were read by immunoSEQ multiplex PCR, and TCRdb kept only the in-frame ones, dropping some. The sample holds around 78,000 clones, 85% seen once. Time point denoted: after dendritic cell vaccination, including at tumor progression/relapse. The TCR sequence derives from a human donor with glioblastoma. Sample: blood, taken after dendritic cell vaccination.

The CDR3 bases are TGTGCCAGCAGCCCAGACAGGGTGTCGAGTGAAGCTTTCTTT. Its translation is CASSPDRVSSEAFF. The chain combines TRBV11-1 with TRBJ1-1, with 7 bases aligning to TRBD1. V shed 5 bases and J 7 bases; nucleotides not matched to a gene: 10. The V gene's germline CDR1 is SGHAT and CDR2 FQDESV (reference sequence). The CDR3 runs 14 residues.